Presented here are 10 T cell receptor beta chains from one specimen sequenced in a study of lymphopenia after photon versus proton radiotherapy. Produced via immunoSEQ multiplex PCR; TCRdb's table is partial and in-frame only. Among roughly 61,000 clones listed, roughly nine tenths were seen once. The source material was peripheral blood, sampled from a patient treated with proton-based radiotherapy. These receptor sequences come from an elderly man with esophageal cancer.

This chain links TRBV6-9 with TRBJ1-5; TRBD1 is a possible D gene (6 bases). This CDR3 is 16 amino acids long. Germline assignment: CDR1 MNHGY and CDR2 SVAAGI. Deletions cut 5 bases from V and 6 bases from J, with 20 bases between. The CDR3 here is CASSPPRQESTQPQHF. DNA for the CDR3: TGTGCCAGCAGTCCCCCCCGACAGGAGTCCACTCAGCCCCAGCATTTT.

The rearrangement uses TRBV19 and TRBJ1-1, with TRBD1 identical over 8 bases. CDR1 and CDR2 (germline): LNHDA, SQIVND (reference sequence). The CDR3 is 14 amino acids. Losses at the gene ends were 7 bases for V and 1 base for J; bases not matched to a gene: 5. CDR3 region: CASKPGTGNTEAFF. The DNA of the CDR3 is TGTGCCAGTAAACCCGGGACAGGGAACACTGAAGCTTTCTTT.

The V call is TRBV11-3, the J call TRBJ2-7; D uncertain. The CDR3 is 13 residues long. Germline V lookup: CDR1 SGHNT, CDR2 YENEEA. Trimming pared 1 base from V and 0 bases from J, leaving 4 bases between. CDR3 DNA: TGTGCCAGCAGCTTAGGCGGCTCCTACGAGCAGTACTTC. It specifies CASSLGGSYEQYF.

The chain uses TRBV5-1 and TRBJ2-1, with TRBD2 matching 13 bases. Trimming at V came to 4 bases and at J to 8 bases, leaving 6 bases not matched to a gene. Germline V CDR1 and CDR2: SGHRS, YFSETQ. This CDR3 is 15 amino acids long. CDR3 amino acids: CASSPRTSGSDEQFF. CDR3 sequence (DNA): TGCGCCAGCAGCCCTAGGACTAGCGGGAGTGATGAGCAGTTCTTC.

The gene calls are TRBV7-9 and TRBJ2-2, with D possibly TRBD2 on 5 matching bases. Per the germline V gene, CDR1 is SEHNR and CDR2 is FQNEAQ (reference sequence). Deletions cut 1 base from V and 6 bases from J, with 12 bases between. The CDR3 covers 15 residues. In DNA form, the CDR3 reads TGTGCCAGCAGCTTAGTGATTTCGGGGTCCGGGGAGCTGTTTTTT. Its translation: CASSLVISGSGELFF.

This clone was observed a few times. The chain links TRBV11-2 to TRBJ2-2; the match to TRBD2 covers 7 bases. Per germline, CDR1 SGHAT and CDR2 FQNNGV. The CDR3 loop spans 17 amino acids. V shed 3 bases and J 1 base; nucleotides not matched to a gene: 8. The CDR3 nucleotides read TGTGCCAGCAGCTTGATGGGGGGGACGGTGAACACCGGGGAGCTGTTTTTT. This encodes CASSLMGGTVNTGELFF.

V and J are TRBV18 and TRBJ1-1; no clear D. Per the germline V gene, CDR1 is KGHSH and CDR2 is LQKENI. CDR3 length: 12 residues. Trimming removed 6 bases from V and 1 base from J, with 6 bases in between. CDR3 residues: CASSQKNTEAFF. CDR3 nucleotides: TGTGCCAGCTCGCAGAAGAACACTGAAGCTTTCTTT.

This clone was detected only a few times. One end of the junction varies from germline; a read error may be responsible. The gene calls are TRBV4-2 and TRBJ1-6; D perhaps matches TRBD1 (6 bases). This CDR3 is built from 16 residues. The germline CDR1 and CDR2 sequences are LGHNA and YNFKEQ. DNA for the CDR3: TGTGCCAGCAGGCAAGAATCAGGGGATGGGAGATCACCCCTCCACTTT. It yields the protein CASRQESGDGRSPLHF.

The V call is TRBV15, the J call TRBJ2-5; D gene ambiguous. V lost 1 base and J lost 5, with 8 bases in between. Germline V gene data show CDR1 as LNHNV and CDR2 as YYDKDF (reference sequence). This CDR3 is built from 13 residues. The CDR3 loop is CATSRALGETQYF. The CDR3 DNA is TGTGCCACCAGCAGAGCACTTGGGGAGACCCAGTACTTC.

The CDR3 reads CASSLNRDNEQFF. CDR3 nucleotides: TGTGCCAGCAGCTTAAACAGGGACAATGAGCAGTTCTTC. The chain is built from TRBV7-3 and TRBJ2-1; maybe TRBD1 (6 bases). CDR1 SGHTA and CDR2 FQGTGA come from the germline V gene. V lost 1 base and J lost 5, with 6 bases in between. CDR3 length: 13 amino acids.